The 3 T cell receptor beta chains below come from one sample, sequenced in a study of identical twins (dated by TCRdb to about 2016). Libraries came from 5' RACE. The run used an Illumina HiSeq 2000. TCRdb redid the processing of the public reads, applying fastp at Q25 and MiXCR, and retained in-frame beta chains. Each CDR3 protein appears once, grouped with its most common genes and DNA. Counted in this sample were hundreds of thousands of distinct CDR3 sequences; 5.5% to 7.5% of them appeared once. The leading ten clones occupy 1.5% to 2% of the sample. Sequencing used naive T cells sorted from blood. Sample cell subset or site, as interpreted from the label and publication: cells isolated with a human naive T-cell isolation kit. Receptors originate from a man younger than 35 in good health.

This clonotype has at least ten counts. The CDR3 DNA is TGTGCCAGCAGTTACGTACGTAGCAATCAGCCCCAGCATTTT. Translating gives CASSYVRSNQPQHF. This chain links TRBV6-2 or TRBV6-3 with TRBJ1-5; D is uncertain. In germline, CDR1 is MNHEY, CDR2 SVGEGT. V lost 2 bases to trimming and J lost 0 bases, with 5 bases between them. The CDR3 spans 14 residues.

This clonotype was counted many times. This chain joins TRBV9 and TRBJ2-4; 9 bases align to TRBD1. This CDR3 has 16 residues. The V segment lost 0 bases and the J segment 4 bases; nucleotides outside the gene matches: 5. CDR1 and CDR2 from the germline V gene are SGDLS and YYNGEE. CDR3 amino acids: CASSVATGGTKNIQYF. The DNA for the CDR3 is TGTGCCAGCAGCGTAGCGACAGGGGGGACTAAAAACATTCAGTACTTC.

This clonotype was seen only a few times. The chain recombines TRBV7-6 with TRBJ2-1; the match to TRBD2 covers 14 bases. Losses at the gene ends were 1 base for V and 12 bases for J; bases not matched to a gene: 11. Germline CDR1 and CDR2: SGHVS and FNYEAQ. The CDR3 totals 17 residues. The CDR3 loop is CASSLEVVTSGRGVQFF. DNA of the CDR3: TGTGCCAGCAGCTTAGAAGTCGTGACTAGCGGGAGGGGGGTGCAGTTCTTC.